This T cell receptor beta chain was retrieved from a study of T cells in tuberculosis. Points from the study as a whole: T cells binding CD1B-GMM tetramer weakly possibly escaped the sort.

Sorting used thawed, overnight-rested PBMC stained with anti-CD3, a viability dye and GMM-loaded CD1B tetramer. CD1B tetramers were loaded with Rhodococcus equi-derived C32 glucose monomycolate. Before cryopreservation, the sorted PBMC lost their CD14-expressing monocytes. V was shortened by 4 bases and J by 0 bases, with 11 bases between the two germline ends. CDR3 length: 15 amino acids. From germline, CDR1 is SGHTS and CDR2 YDEGEE. No alpha-beta pairing information exists for these sequences. Some clones are missing from TCRdb's copy, which holds only in-frame ones; the method was immunoSEQ multiplex PCR. Among roughly 61,000 clones listed, roughly 87% were seen once.

The TCR originated in an adult woman with latent tuberculosis. Sequencing was carried out using CD1b-GMM tetramer-negative cells sorted from PBMCs. The chain recombines TRBV5-8 with TRBJ2-4; D is ambiguous. The CDR3 protein is CASSLGRLAKNIQYF. CDR3 bases: TGTGCCAGCAGCCTTGGCAGGTTAGCCAAAAACATTCAGTACTTC.